This TCR beta chain was observed in a study of OX40 agonist ivuxolimab in advanced cancers. Germline values: CDR1 SGHRS, CDR2 YFSETQ. V was clipped by 3 bases and J by 5 bases, with 14 bases between them. This CDR3 region has 15 residues. Data came from immunoSEQ multiplex PCR; TCRdb stores just in-frame clones and leaves some out. The sample consists of about 150,000 clones, 85% to 95% of them appearing once. The chain carries TRBV5-1 and TRBJ2-2; no clear D gene. The TCR originated in an adult with an advanced solid tumor such as melanoma, head and neck, liver or kidney cancer. This material consisted of CD4+ or CD8+ T cells sorted from blood, taken in a trial of the OX40 agonist ivuxolimab. The CDR3 DNA reads as TGCGCCAGCAGCTGGGCTCAGTTTAGGACCGGGGAGCTGTTTTTT. Residues: CASSWAQFRTGELFF.